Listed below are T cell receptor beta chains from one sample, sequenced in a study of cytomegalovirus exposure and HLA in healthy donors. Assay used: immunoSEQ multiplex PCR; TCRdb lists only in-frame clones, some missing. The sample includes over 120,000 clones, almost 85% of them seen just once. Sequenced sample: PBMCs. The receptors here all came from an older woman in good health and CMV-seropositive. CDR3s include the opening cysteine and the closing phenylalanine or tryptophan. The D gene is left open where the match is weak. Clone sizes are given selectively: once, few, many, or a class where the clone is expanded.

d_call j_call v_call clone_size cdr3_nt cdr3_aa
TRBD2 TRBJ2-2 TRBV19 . TGTGCCAGTACCATCGGCGAGGGAGGGGCCGGGGAGCTGTTTTTT CASTIGEGGAGELFF
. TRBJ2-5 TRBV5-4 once TGTGCCAGCAGCGTGATAGCCTCCCAAGAGACCCAGTACTTC CASSVIASQETQYF
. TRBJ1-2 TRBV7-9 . TGTGCCAGCAGCTTTCAAACACCCTATGGCTACACCTTC CASSFQTPYGYTF
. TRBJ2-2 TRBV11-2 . TGTGCCAGCAGCCCTGGGGGGACCGGGGAGCTGTTTTTT CASSPGGTGELFF
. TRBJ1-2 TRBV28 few TGTGCCAGCAGTCAACTTAACTATGGCTACACCTTC CASSQLNYGYTF
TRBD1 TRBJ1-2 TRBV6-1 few TGTGCCAGCAGTGAAGCGCAGGGGGACTATGGCTACACCTTC CASSEAQGDYGYTF
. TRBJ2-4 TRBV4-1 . TGCGCCAGCAGCCAAGAGTCAGGGAGCGGGCGGTTACTAGCCAAAAACATTCAGTACTTC CASSQESGSGRLLAKNIQYF
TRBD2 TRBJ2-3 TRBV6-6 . TGTGCCAGCAGTTACCTCCCTAGCGGGAGCACAGATACGCAGTATTTT CASSYLPSGSTDTQYF
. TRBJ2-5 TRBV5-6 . TGTGCCAGCAGCTTGGGTGGGGGCCACCCAATGGACTTC CASSLGGGHPMDF
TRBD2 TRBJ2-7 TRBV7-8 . TGTGCCAGCAGCTTTTCCCAGCGGGAGTTATCCTACGAGCAGTACTTC CASSFSQRELSYEQYF
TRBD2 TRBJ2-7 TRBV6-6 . TGTGCCAGCAGTTACGGGGGGGTAAGCTCCTACGAGCAGTACTTC CASSYGGVSSYEQYF
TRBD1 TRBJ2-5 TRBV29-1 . TGCAGCGCCGGAGGACAGGGGATGGGAGAGACCCAGTACTTC CSAGGQGMGETQYF
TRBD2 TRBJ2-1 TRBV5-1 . TGCGCCAGCAGCGGCGGACCGGGACTAGCGGGAGGGGGGTACAATGAGCAGTTCTTC CASSGGPGLAGGGYNEQFF
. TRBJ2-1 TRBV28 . TGTGCCAGCAGTCCACAGGGTGGGGATGAGCAGTTCTTC CASSPQGGDEQFF
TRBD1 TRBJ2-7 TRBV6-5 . TGTGCCAGCAGTTACTCGGGACAGAACTACGAGCAGTACTTC CASSYSGQNYEQYF
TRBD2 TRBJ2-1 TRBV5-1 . TGCGCCAGCAGCTTGTGGGGAGCGGGAGGGGACGGTTTGGATGAGCAGTTCTTC CASSLWGAGGDGLDEQFF
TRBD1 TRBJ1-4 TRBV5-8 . TGTGCCAGCAGCTGGGGACAGAGTAATGAAAAACTGTTTTTT CASSWGQSNEKLFF
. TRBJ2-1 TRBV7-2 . TGTGCCAGCAGCCCGGTGGCGGGACCAGTGGTTTTCTTC CASSPVAGPVVFF
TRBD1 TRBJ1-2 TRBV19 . TGTGCCAGTAGACGAGACAGGGATGGCTACACCTTC CASRRDRDGYTF
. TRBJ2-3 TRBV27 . TGTGCCAGCAGTAGGGGCTTCAGCACAGATACGCAGTATTTT CASSRGFSTDTQYF
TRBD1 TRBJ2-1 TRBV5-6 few TGTGCCAGCAGCTTGGTGACAGGGGGCTTCAATGAGCAGTTCTTC CASSLVTGGFNEQFF
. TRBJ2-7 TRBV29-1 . TGCAGCGTTAGGACAGAGACATCCCTATCCTACGAGCAGTACTTC CSVRTETSLSYEQYF
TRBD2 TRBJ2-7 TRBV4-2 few TGTGCCAGCAGCCAAGATCAAGTGGGGGGGGTCTACGAGCAGTACTTC CASSQDQVGGVYEQYF
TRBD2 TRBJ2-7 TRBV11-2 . TGTGCCAGCAGCGGGAGGGCGGGATCGTTTTACGAGCAGTACTTC CASSGRAGSFYEQYF
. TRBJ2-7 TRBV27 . TGTGCCAGCAGTCCCCGGGGAGGAATCTACGAGCAGTACTTC CASSPRGGIYEQYF
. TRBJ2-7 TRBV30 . TGTGCCTGGATCGGGTCCAACTACGAGCAGTACTTC CAWIGSNYEQYF
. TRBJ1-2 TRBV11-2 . TGTGCCAGCAGCTTCCGGACGGAGGACTATGGCTACACCTTC CASSFRTEDYGYTF
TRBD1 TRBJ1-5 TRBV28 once TGTGCCAGCAGTTCAGGGACAGGGGGTAGTTTGGGTCAGCCCCAGCATTTT CASSSGTGGSLGQPQHF
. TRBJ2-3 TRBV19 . TGTGCCACCAAGGGGTTTGGGACTAGCACAGATACGCAGTATTTT CATKGFGTSTDTQYF
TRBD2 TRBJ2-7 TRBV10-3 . TGTGCCATCAGGACCGGGACTAGCGGGCTCCACGAGCAGTACTTC CAIRTGTSGLHEQYF
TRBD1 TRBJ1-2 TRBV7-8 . TGTGCCAGCAGCTCACAGGGGGCCCGGGGGGGCTACACCTTC CASSSQGARGGYTF
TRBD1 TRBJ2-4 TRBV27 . TGTGCCAGCAGTTTATCCCCCGGGACAGGCCCGAAAAACATTCAGTACTTC CASSLSPGTGPKNIQYF
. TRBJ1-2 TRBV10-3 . TGTGCCATCAGTGATGTTGCACTCAACTATGGCTACACCTTC CAISDVALNYGYTF
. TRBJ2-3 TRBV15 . TGTGCCACCAGCAGAGATCGGGAGCGGCGCACAGATACGCAGTATTTT CATSRDRERRTDTQYF